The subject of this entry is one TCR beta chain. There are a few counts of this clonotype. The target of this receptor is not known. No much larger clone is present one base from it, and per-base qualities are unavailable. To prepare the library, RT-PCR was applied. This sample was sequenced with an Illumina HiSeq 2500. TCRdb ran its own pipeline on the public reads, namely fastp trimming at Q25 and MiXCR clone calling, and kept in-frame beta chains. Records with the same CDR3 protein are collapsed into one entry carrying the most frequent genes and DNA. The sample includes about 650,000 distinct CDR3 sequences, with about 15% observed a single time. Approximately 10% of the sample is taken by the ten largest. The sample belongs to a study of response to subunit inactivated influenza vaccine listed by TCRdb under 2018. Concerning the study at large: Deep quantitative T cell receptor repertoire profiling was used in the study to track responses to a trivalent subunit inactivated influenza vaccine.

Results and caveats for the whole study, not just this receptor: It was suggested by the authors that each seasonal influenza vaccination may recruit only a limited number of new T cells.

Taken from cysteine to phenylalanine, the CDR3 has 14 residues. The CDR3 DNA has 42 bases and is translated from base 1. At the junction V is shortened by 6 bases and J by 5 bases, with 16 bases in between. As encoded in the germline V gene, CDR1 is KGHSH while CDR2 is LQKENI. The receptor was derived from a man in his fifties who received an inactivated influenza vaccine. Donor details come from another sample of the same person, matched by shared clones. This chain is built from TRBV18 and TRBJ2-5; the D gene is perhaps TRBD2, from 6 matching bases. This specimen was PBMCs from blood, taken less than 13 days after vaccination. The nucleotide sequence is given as TGTGCCAGCTCCACGGGACTTTTGGGGGAGACCCAGTACTTC. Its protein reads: CASSTGLLGETQYF.